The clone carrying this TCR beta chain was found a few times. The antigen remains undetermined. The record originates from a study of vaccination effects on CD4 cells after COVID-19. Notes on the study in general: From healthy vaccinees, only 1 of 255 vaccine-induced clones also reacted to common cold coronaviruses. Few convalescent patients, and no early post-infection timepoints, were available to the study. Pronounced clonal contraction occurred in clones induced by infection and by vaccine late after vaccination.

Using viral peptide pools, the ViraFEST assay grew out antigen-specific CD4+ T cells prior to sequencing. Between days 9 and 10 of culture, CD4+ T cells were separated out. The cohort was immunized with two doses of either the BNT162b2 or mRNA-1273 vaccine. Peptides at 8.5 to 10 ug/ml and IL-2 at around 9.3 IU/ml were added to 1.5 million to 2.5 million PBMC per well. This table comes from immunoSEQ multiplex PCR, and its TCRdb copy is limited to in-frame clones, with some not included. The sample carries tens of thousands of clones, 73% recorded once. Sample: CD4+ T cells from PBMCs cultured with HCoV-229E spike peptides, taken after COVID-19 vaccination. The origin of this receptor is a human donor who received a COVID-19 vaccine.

The CDR3: CVRGYYEQYV. The CDR3 coding sequence is TGTGTCCGGGGCTACTACGAGCAGTACGTC. The chain couples TRBV12-5 to TRBJ2-7, with D possibly called TRBD1 or TRBD2 (5 bases each). Germline CDR1 and CDR2: LGHNT and FRNRAP. This CDR3 is 10 amino acids long.